Each of the 8 T cell receptor beta chains below was sequenced from the same sample in a study of OX40 agonist ivuxolimab in advanced cancers. Library prep was done by the immunoSEQ multiplex PCR assay. The source is immuneACCESS, and TCRdb retained only in-frame sequences with V and J called. Part of the clones is not carried over; for the studies checked, unresolved V genes explain less than half of this, and the remainder is unexplained. For this sample the table gives approximately 60,000 clones, of which roughly 93% were detected only once. The ten most abundant clones make up about 20% of the sample. Specimen: CD4+ or CD8+ T cells sorted from blood, collected in a trial of the OX40 agonist ivuxolimab. The receptors originated from an adult with an advanced solid tumor such as melanoma, head and neck, liver or kidney cancer.

This clone was recorded only once. Here the CDR3 DNA reads TGTGCCAGCCAACCCTCGACAGGGGAAGTGATAAATGAGCAGTTCTTC. It encodes CASQPSTGEVINEQFF. This sequence joins TRBV27 and TRBJ2-1, with 8 bases aligning to TRBD1. Germline values: CDR1 MNHEY, CDR2 SMNVEV (reference sequence). This CDR3 is built from 16 residues. V was pared by 8 bases and J by 7 bases, with 16 bases of the junction left unmatched.

The V call is TRBV6-4, the J call TRBJ2-3; 11 bases are shared with TRBD2. The CDR3 contains 15 residues. Germline V gives CDR1 MRHNA, CDR2 SNTAGT. V lost 3 bases, J lost 5 bases, and 4 bases stayed unmatched. The DNA of the CDR3 is TGTGCCAGCAGTGAAATAGCGGGAGGGCAAGATACGCAGTATTTT. This codes for CASSEIAGGQDTQYF.

The chain couples TRBV7-6 to TRBJ1-5; D not certain. The CDR3 consists of 15 residues. Trimming took off 0 bases at V and 7 bases at J, with 13 bases between the two ends. Germline CDR1 and CDR2: SGHVS and FNYEAQ. CDR3: CASSLALGHGQPQHF. The CDR3 DNA reads as TGTGCCAGCAGCTTAGCGCTAGGCCACGGGCAGCCCCAGCATTTT. Based on the CDR3 plus reference TRBV7-6 and TRBJ1-5, the full variable domain is GAGVSQSPRYKVTKRGQDVALRCDPISGHVSLYWYRQALGQGPEFLTYFNYEAQQDKSGLPNDRFSAERPEGSISTLTIQRTEQRDSAMYRCASSLALGHGQPQHFGDGTRLSIL.

Written as DNA, the CDR3 is TGTGCCACCAGCAGAGATAGGGGGGAAAAACTGTTTTTT. Amino acids: CATSRDRGEKLFF. This chain uses TRBV15 with TRBJ1-4; weak D call: TRBD1 (6 bases). Germline-derived CDR1 and CDR2 are LNHNV and YYDKDF (reference sequence). This CDR3 spans 13 amino acids. Between the trimmed V and J ends, which lost 0 bases and 8 bases, there was a span of 7 bases.

The gene calls are TRBV7-8 and TRBJ2-1; TRBD2 aligns across 12 bases. V lost 6 bases, J lost 4 bases, and 1 base stayed unmatched. The germline V gene has CDR1 SGHVS and CDR2 FQNEAQ. CDR3 length: 14 residues. The CDR3 is CASRLAGGYNEQFF. CDR3 DNA sequence: TGTGCCAGCAGACTAGCGGGAGGTTACAATGAGCAGTTCTTC.

This clone was detected once. V is TRBV5-4 and J is TRBJ2-7; D is tentatively TRBD1 or TRBD2 (5 bases each). Germline-derived CDR1 and CDR2 are SGHNT and YYREEE (reference sequence). There are 16 residues in the CDR3. V gave up 0 bases and J gave up 0 bases, with 13 bases separating them. DNA of the CDR3: TGTGCCAGCAGCTTGGCCCCGGGACCGAGCTCCTACGAGCAGTACTTC. Residues: CASSLAPGPSSYEQYF. The full variable domain, with the rest looked up from reference TRBV5-4 and TRBJ2-7, is ETGVTQSPTHLIKTRGQQVTLRCSSQSGHNTVSWYQQALGQGPQFIFQYYREEENGRGNFPPRFSGLQFPNYSSELNVNALELDDSALYLCASSLAPGPSSYEQYFGPGTRLTVT.

The rearrangement uses TRBV25-1 and TRBJ2-3; D gene uncertain. The CDR3 has 16 residues. V lost 3 bases to trimming and J lost 2 bases, with 15 bases between them. Looked up from germline, CDR1 is MGHDK and CDR2 is SYGVNS. This CDR3 reads CASSDYSKALTDTQYF. Here the CDR3 DNA reads TGTGCCAGCAGTGATTACTCGAAGGCCCTCACAGATACGCAGTATTTT.

The rearrangement links TRBV9 to TRBJ2-1; 9 bases are a match to TRBD2. The V gene end was trimmed by 6 bases and the J gene end by 7 bases; junction bases not matched to a gene: 8. Germline assignment: CDR1 SGDLS and CDR2 YYNGEE. This CDR3 is 14 amino acids long. The CDR3, as DNA: TGTGCCAGCAAGGGGGCTAGCGGGATTAATGAGCAGTTCTTC. Translation: CASKGASGINEQFF.